This passage covers 10 T cell receptor beta chains from one sample sequenced in a study of shared clonotypes between healthy human individuals. The data were produced by immunoSEQ multiplex PCR, yet TCRdb's version contains in-frame clones alone and is incomplete. The repertoire holds 800,000 or so clones, with just over 95% as singletons. Terminally differentiated effector memory CD45RA+ cells were left out of the naive CD8 fraction, which was CD45RO-negative and positively selected for CCR7. Material: naive CD8+ T cells sorted from blood. These receptors were taken from a man aged 25 to 45 in good health.

This chain joins TRBV9 and TRBJ2-7, with TRBD1 matching over 11 bases. CDR1 and CDR2 from the germline V gene are SGDLS and YYNGEE. CDR3 length: 14 amino acids. The J segment lost 6 bases and the V segment lost 4 bases, leaving 6 bases of the junction unmatched. The CDR3 nucleotides are TGTGCCAGCAGCCCACCGGACAGGGGGCGCGAGCAGTACTTC. It yields the protein CASSPPDRGREQYF. Complete variable domain (other parts from reference TRBV9 and TRBJ2-7): DSGVTQTPKHLITATGQRVTLRCSPRSGDLSVYWYQQSLDQGLQFLIQYYNGEERAKGNILERFSAQQFPDLHSELNLSSLELGDSALYFCASSPPDRGREQYFGPGTRLTVT.

This chain links TRBV28 with TRBJ2-1; D may correspond to TRBD1 or TRBD2 (5 bases each). CDR3 length: 14 amino acids. The germline V gene encodes CDR1 MDHEN and CDR2 SYDVKM. V lost 6 bases and J 1 base, leaving 10 bases between the germline ends. The CDR3 nucleotides read TGTGCCAGCAGACTGGGGGTTTCCTACAATGAGCAGTTCTTC. It is translated as CASRLGVSYNEQFF.

This clone has a single count. The J gene is TRBJ2-1, the V gene TRBV7-9; tentatively, D is TRBD1 (5 bases). Trimming pared 1 base from V and 6 bases from J, leaving 10 bases between. CDR3 size: 14 residues. Germline V CDR1 and CDR2: SEHNR, FQNEAQ (reference sequence). The CDR3 region is CASSLGQTFNEQFF. The CDR3 nucleotides are TGTGCCAGCAGCTTAGGACAGACCTTCAATGAGCAGTTCTTC.

The chain recombines TRBV5-6 with TRBJ2-7; D is perhaps TRBD1 (8 bases). V lost 3 bases and J lost 3, with 13 bases in between. This CDR3 is 14 amino acids long. The germline V gene encodes CDR1 SGHDT and CDR2 YYEEEE. CDR3 residues: CASSSGGGSYEQYF. The CDR3 DNA follows: TGTGCCAGCAGCTCAGGGGGCGGGAGCTACGAGCAGTACTTC. Complete variable domain (other parts from reference TRBV5-6 and TRBJ2-7): DAGVTQSPTHLIKTRGQQVTLRCSPKSGHDTVSWYQQALGQGPQFIFQYYEEEERQRGNFPDRFSGHQFPNYSSELNVNALLLGDSALYLCASSSGGGSYEQYFGPGTRLTVT.

This chain joins TRBV4-1 and TRBJ2-7; tentatively, D is TRBD1 (5 bases). Deletions cut 0 bases from V and 3 bases from J, with 21 bases between. In germline, CDR1 is MGHRA, CDR2 YSYEKL. CDR3 size: 18 residues. The CDR3 region has the DNA TGCGCCAGCAGCCAAGAAGCTGGGCAGGGCATCATATACTACGAGCAGTACTTC. Its translation: CASSQEAGQGIIYYEQYF.

The chain carries TRBV7-2 and TRBJ2-1; D not certain. The V and J ends lost 5 bases and 3 bases respectively, with 14 bases between them. This CDR3 has 15 amino acids. Per germline, CDR1 SGHTA and CDR2 FQGNSA. This CDR3 reads CASSEVGAGYNEQFF. In DNA form, the CDR3 reads TGTGCCAGCAGCGAGGTAGGTGCAGGCTACAATGAGCAGTTCTTC.

The J gene is TRBJ1-1, the V gene TRBV27, with D perhaps matching TRBD1 (6 bases). V shed 5 bases and J shed 0 bases, with 19 bases lying between them. The CDR3 is 17 residues long. The V gene's germline CDR1 is MNHEY and CDR2 SMNVEV (reference sequence). The CDR3 loop reads CASSTYPPGHLNTEAFF. As DNA, the CDR3 is TGTGCCAGCAGTACCTACCCACCGGGACATCTGAACACTGAAGCTTTCTTT.

This chain uses TRBV11-2 with TRBJ2-7; D is unresolved. The CDR3 totals 13 residues. Germline V gene lookup returns CDR1 SGHAT and CDR2 FQNNGV. The V gene lost 3 bases and the J gene lost 5 bases, with 11 bases spanning the gap. CDR3 region: CASSFLPSDEQYF. The CDR3 DNA reads TGTGCCAGCAGCTTCCTCCCCTCGGACGAGCAGTACTTC.

The chain has TRBV9 and TRBJ1-1, with D possibly matching TRBD1 (6 bases). The ends were cut back, 0 bases at V and 4 bases at J, with 16 bases in the middle. This CDR3 comprises 16 residues. Per the germline V gene, CDR1 is SGDLS and CDR2 is YYNGEE. In DNA form, the CDR3 reads TGTGCCAGCAGCGTAGCCGCCGCCCGAGGGGGCACTGAAGCTTTCTTT. Its translation: CASSVAAARGGTEAFF.

V usage is TRBV27 and J usage is TRBJ1-5; the D gene is possibly TRBD1 (6 bases). V was shortened by 3 bases and J by 7 bases, with 13 bases between the two germline ends. Germline CDR1 and CDR2: MNHEY and SMNVEV (reference sequence). The CDR3 is 14 residues long. CDR3 protein: CASSFLGRGQPQHF. The CDR3 nucleotides are TGTGCCAGCAGTTTTTTGGGGAGGGGGCAGCCCCAGCATTTT.